This passage covers 25 T cell receptor beta chains from one sample sequenced in a study of cytomegalovirus exposure and HLA in healthy donors. Primers: 60 Vbeta forward and 13 Jbeta reverse. Profiling relied on immunoSEQ multiplex PCR, and the TCRdb table lists in-frame clones only, not all of them. The sample carries roughly 170,000 clones, around 80% recorded once. The sequencing sample was made of PBMCs. The receptors shown here come from a woman aged 25-40 years in good health and CMV-seronegative.

CDR3 bases: TGCGCCAGCAGCGCGACAGGTGAAGGAGCCTACGAGCAGTACTTC. This gives the protein CASSATGEGAYEQYF. The chain combines TRBV5-1 with TRBJ2-7; the D gene is possibly TRBD1 (6 bases). The length of the CDR3 is 15 residues. Deletions cut 4 bases from V and 2 bases from J, with 16 bases between. Germline values: CDR1 SGHRS, CDR2 YFSETQ.

V is TRBV28 and J is TRBJ2-3, with TRBD1 matching 8 bases. Trimming cost V 6 bases and J 2 bases; bases outside gene matches: 7. CDR1 is MDHEN, CDR2 SYDVKM, per germline. The CDR3 has 15 amino acids. The CDR3 here is CASREGQANTDTQYF. For the CDR3, the DNA is TGTGCCAGCAGGGAGGGACAGGCTAACACAGATACGCAGTATTTT.

The chain combines TRBV12-5 with TRBJ1-5; D is uncertain. V lost 8 bases, J lost 0 bases, and 11 bases lay in between. The germline V gene encodes CDR1 LGHNT and CDR2 FRNRAP. This CDR3 is 14 amino acids long. CDR3: CASHRDYSNQPQHF. CDR3 nucleotide sequence: TGTGCTAGTCATCGAGATTATAGCAATCAGCCCCAGCATTTT.

The chain is built from TRBV4-3 and TRBJ2-5; D is unclear. Germline-derived CDR1 and CDR2 are LGHNA and YSLEER. CDR3 length: 13 amino acids. V lost 0 bases and J 4 bases, leaving 6 bases between the germline ends. In DNA, the CDR3 is TGCGCCAGCAGCCAAGAGCCGGGAGAGACCCAGTACTTC. This gives the protein CASSQEPGETQYF.

With respect to this clone: This sample also contains other DNA sequences that code for the same CDR3. The chain links TRBV7-2 to TRBJ2-7; D perhaps matches TRBD2 (6 bases). CDR3 length: 14 residues. Germline V gene data show CDR1 as SGHTA and CDR2 as FQGNSA. V lost 3 bases and J 2 bases, leaving 11 bases between the germline ends. The CDR3 DNA reads as TGTGCCAGCAGCTTGGGCGGGGTCACCTACGAGCAGTACTTC. It translates to CASSLGGVTYEQYF. Together with reference TRBV7-2 and TRBJ2-7, the CDR3 gives the full variable domain: GAGVSQSPSNKVTEKGKDVELRCDPISGHTALYWYRQSLGQGLEFLIYFQGNSAPDKSGLPSDRFSAERTGGSVSTLTIQRTQQEDSAVYLCASSLGGVTYEQYFGPGTRLTVT.

V and J are TRBV5-1 and TRBJ2-5; TRBD2 matches at 8 bases. The J segment lost 0 bases and the V segment lost 2 bases, leaving 6 bases of the junction unmatched. The germline CDR1 and CDR2 sequences are SGHRS and YFSETQ. The CDR3 is 16 amino acids. In nucleotides, the CDR3 is TGCGCCAGCAGCTTAGGGCCTAGCGGGTACCAAGAGACCCAGTACTTC. Translation: CASSLGPSGYQETQYF.

The chain recombines TRBV7-2 with TRBJ1-5; D gene unclear. This CDR3 has 16 residues. The V end lost 3 bases, the J end lost 2 bases, and 14 bases lay between the germline ends. Germline loops: CDR1 SGHTA, CDR2 FQGNSA. CDR3 DNA sequence: TGTGCCAGCAGCTTCGGGGAACGGGGAGGCAATCAGCCCCAGCATTTT. This encodes CASSFGERGGNQPQHF. The full variable domain, completed using reference TRBV7-2 and TRBJ1-5, is GAGVSQSPSNKVTEKGKDVELRCDPISGHTALYWYRQSLGQGLEFLIYFQGNSAPDKSGLPSDRFSAERTGGSVSTLTIQRTQQEDSAVYLCASSFGERGGNQPQHFGDGTRLSIL.

The rearrangement links TRBV7-6 to TRBJ2-2; 9 positions agree with TRBD1. CDR1 is SGHVS, CDR2 FNYEAQ, per germline. This CDR3 contains 16 residues. V gave up 5 bases and J gave up 0 bases; unmatched junction bases: 4. CDR3 in amino acids: CASSPRQGANTGELFF. The DNA of the CDR3 is TGTGCCAGCAGCCCAAGACAGGGGGCGAACACCGGGGAGCTGTTTTTT.

The CDR3 loop reads CASSYDRGGTNTEAFF. The CDR3 region has the DNA TGTGCCAGCAGTTACGACAGGGGTGGGACGAACACTGAAGCTTTCTTT. This chain joins TRBV6-5 and TRBJ1-1, with 8 bases fitting TRBD1. Germline lookup yields CDR1 MNHEY and CDR2 SVGAGI. V shed 2 bases, J shed 1 base, and the junction held 6 bases outside the gene matches. This CDR3 spans 16 amino acids.

This clone was detected once. V gene TRBV5-4 combines with J gene TRBJ2-7, with 7 bases matching TRBD1. Germline CDR1 is SGHNT and CDR2 is YYREEE (reference sequence). The CDR3 sequence is 16 residues long. With V trimmed by 4 bases and J by 4 bases, 14 bases remained unmatched. The CDR3 nucleotides read TGTGCCAGCAGCGCCAGCACAGGGGCAGACCCTTACGAGCAGTACTTC. This encodes CASSASTGADPYEQYF.

The chain is built from TRBV27 and TRBJ1-4; a weak D match, TRBD1 (6 bases). The CDR3 has 14 amino acids. Germline V gene data show CDR1 as MNHEY and CDR2 as SMNVEV (reference sequence). Trimming pared 5 bases from V and 7 bases from J, leaving 14 bases between. This CDR3 is CASSAGTTPEKLFF. The DNA for the CDR3 is TGTGCCAGCAGTGCCGGGACAACCCCTGAAAAACTGTTTTTT.

This rearrangement joins TRBV4-3 to TRBJ2-2, with D tentatively TRBD2 (6 bases). V was pared by 0 bases and J by 5 bases, with 16 bases between. Germline lookup yields CDR1 LGHNA and CDR2 YSLEER. The CDR3 is 17 residues long. In DNA form, the CDR3 reads TGCGCCAGCAGCCAAGATTTTTTGGGGGGTTTGACCGGGGAGCTGTTTTTT. Amino acid sequence: CASSQDFLGGLTGELFF.

The V gene is TRBV2, the J gene TRBJ1-1, with TRBD1 matching 7 bases. This CDR3 is built from 16 residues. V shed 5 bases, J shed 11 bases, and the junction held 20 bases outside the gene matches. Germline assignment: CDR1 SNHLY and CDR2 FYNNEI. The CDR3 spells CASSSEEITGAKRAFF. The CDR3 DNA reads as TGTGCCAGCAGTTCCGAGGAGATTACAGGGGCGAAGCGGGCTTTCTTT. The full variable domain, in which reference TRBV2 and TRBJ1-1 provide the parts outside the CDR3, is EPEVTQTPSHQVTQMGQEVILRCVPISNHLYFYWYRQILGQKVEFLVSFYNNEISEKSEIFDDQFSVERPDGSNFTLKIRSTKLEDSAMYFCASSSEEITGAKRAFFGQGTRLTVV.

The gene calls are TRBV5-6 and TRBJ1-2; 7 nucleotides align to TRBD1. The CDR3 covers 16 residues. Germline lookup yields CDR1 SGHDT and CDR2 YYEEEE. V lost 5 bases, J lost 2 bases, and 12 bases stayed unmatched. In DNA form, the CDR3 reads TGTGCCAGCAGAAAGGGGGCGACAGAGTTAAACTATGGCTACACCTTC. Translated: CASRKGATELNYGYTF.

This chain connects TRBV19 to TRBJ1-1; 7 bases are a match to TRBD1. V lost 3 bases and J lost 1; bases outside the gene matches: 5. Germline V gene data show CDR1 as LNHDA and CDR2 as SQIVND (reference sequence). The CDR3 has 15 amino acids. The CDR3 is CASSISGTANTEAFF. The CDR3 DNA follows: TGTGCCAGTAGTATCTCCGGGACAGCGAACACTGAAGCTTTCTTT.

The chain combines TRBV9 with TRBJ2-3; 7 positions match TRBD2. Germline V gives CDR1 SGDLS, CDR2 YYNGEE. The CDR3 consists of 16 residues. Trimming took 0 bases from V and 0 from J; bases not matched to a gene: 4. The CDR3 reads CASSVESGVSTDTQYF. In DNA, the CDR3 is TGTGCCAGCAGCGTAGAAAGCGGGGTTAGCACAGATACGCAGTATTTT.

This clone has only one observation. This chain joins TRBV11-2 and TRBJ1-4, with 7 bases identical to TRBD1. CDR1 and CDR2 (germline): SGHAT, FQNNGV. V gave up 4 bases and J gave up 4 bases; unmatched junction bases: 18. The CDR3 covers 19 residues. CDR3 nucleotides: TGTGCCAGCAGCTCTCTTACGACCTACACAGGGGTCTATAATGAAAAACTGTTTTTT. Its translation is CASSSLTTYTGVYNEKLFF.

The V call is TRBV7-8, the J call TRBJ2-5; TRBD2 agrees at 11 bases. Germline V gene lookup returns CDR1 SGHVS and CDR2 FQNEAQ. CDR3 size: 16 residues. The V gene end was trimmed by 5 bases and the J gene end by 5 bases; junction bases not matched to a gene: 10. CDR3 residues: CASSTPLAGVGETQYF. The CDR3 bases are TGTGCCAGCAGCACTCCACTAGCGGGAGTGGGTGAGACCCAGTACTTC.

The rearrangement links TRBV27 to TRBJ2-7; D call uncertain. The CDR3 contains 15 residues. Trimming shortened V by 2 bases and J by 0 bases, and 11 bases separated the two germline ends. CDR1 is MNHEY and CDR2 is SMNVEV in the germline V gene (reference sequence). CDR3 loop: CASSLQKESSYEQYF. The CDR3 DNA reads as TGTGCCAGCAGTTTACAAAAGGAGAGCTCCTACGAGCAGTACTTC.

The rearrangement joins TRBV4-3 to TRBJ2-7, with TRBD1 matching over 7 bases. The CDR3 loop spans 14 amino acids. J gave up 3 bases and V 2 bases, and 4 bases lay outside the gene matches. The V gene's germline CDR1 is LGHNA and CDR2 YSLEER. DNA for the CDR3: TGCGCCAGCAGCCAAATGAGGACAGGCTACGAGCAGTACTTC. It translates to CASSQMRTGYEQYF.

The V call is TRBV28, the J call TRBJ1-3; the match to TRBD1 covers 7 bases. There are 16 residues in the CDR3. The V gene's germline CDR1 is MDHEN and CDR2 SYDVKM. After removal of 5 bases from V and 0 bases from J, the junction contained 7 bases not matched to a gene. CDR3 region: CASSRPPGGSGNTIYF. CDR3 nucleotide sequence: TGTGCCAGCAGTCGGCCCCCAGGGGGCTCTGGAAACACCATATATTTT.

The gene calls are TRBV7-9 and TRBJ2-1; D not certain. The germline V and J ends were trimmed by 2 bases and 7 bases, with 9 bases remaining between them. Germline-derived CDR1 and CDR2 are SEHNR and FQNEAQ (reference sequence). This CDR3 region has 13 residues. The CDR3 reads CASSLSTENEQFF. The CDR3 DNA reads as TGTGCCAGCAGCTTATCCACGGAGAATGAGCAGTTCTTC.

The V and J genes are TRBV15 and TRBJ2-1; 8 positions agree with TRBD2. This CDR3 is 16 amino acids long. Germline V gene data show CDR1 as LNHNV and CDR2 as YYDKDF (reference sequence). The ends lost 0 bases at V and 8 bases at J; junction bases unmatched: 9. In nucleotides, the CDR3 is TGTGCCACCAGCAGAGATTCGGCTAGCGGGTGGGATGAGCAGTTCTTC. Protein sequence: CATSRDSASGWDEQFF.

V and J are TRBV7-9 and TRBJ1-2; 9 nucleotides match TRBD1. The CDR3 has 15 residues. The V and J ends lost 3 bases and 8 bases, in that order; junction bases with no gene match: 10. Looked up from germline, CDR1 is SEHNR and CDR2 is FQNEAQ (reference sequence). The CDR3 here is CASSFGTGMSGGYTF. CDR3 coding DNA: TGTGCCAGCAGCTTTGGGACAGGGATGTCGGGGGGCTACACCTTC.

This clone was recorded once. CDR3 in amino acids: CASSSGTDPETQYF. The CDR3 bases are TGTGCCAGCAGTTCCGGGACTGACCCAGAGACCCAGTACTTC. The genes are TRBV28 and TRBJ2-5; tentative D call: TRBD2 (6 bases). CDR3 length equals 14 residues. V was cut by 4 bases and J by 4 bases, with 13 bases left in between. Germline lookup yields CDR1 MDHEN and CDR2 SYDVKM. Full variable domain (outside the CDR3, taken from reference TRBV28 and TRBJ2-5): DVKVTQSSRYLVKRTGEKVFLECVQDMDHENMFWYRQDPGLGLRLIYFSYDVKMKEKGDIPEGYSVSREKKERFSLILESASTNQTSMYLCASSSGTDPETQYFGPGTRLLVL.